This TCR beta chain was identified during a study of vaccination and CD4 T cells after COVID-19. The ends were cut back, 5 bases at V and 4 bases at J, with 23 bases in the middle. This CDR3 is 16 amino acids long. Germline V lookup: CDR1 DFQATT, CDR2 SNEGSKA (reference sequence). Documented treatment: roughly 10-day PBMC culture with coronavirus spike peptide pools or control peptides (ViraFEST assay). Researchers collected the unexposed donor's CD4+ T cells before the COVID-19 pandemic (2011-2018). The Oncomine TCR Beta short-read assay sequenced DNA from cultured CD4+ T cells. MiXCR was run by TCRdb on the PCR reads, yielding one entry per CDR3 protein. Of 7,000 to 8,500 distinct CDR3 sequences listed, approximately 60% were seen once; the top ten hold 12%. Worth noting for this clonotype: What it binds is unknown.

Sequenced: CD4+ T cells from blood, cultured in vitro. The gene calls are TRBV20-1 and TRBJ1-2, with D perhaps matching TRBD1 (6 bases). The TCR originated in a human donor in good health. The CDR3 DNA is TGCAGTGCTTTGGGGGACACAATCTCTTCTGGCTATGGCTACACCTTC. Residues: CSALGDTISSGYGYTF.